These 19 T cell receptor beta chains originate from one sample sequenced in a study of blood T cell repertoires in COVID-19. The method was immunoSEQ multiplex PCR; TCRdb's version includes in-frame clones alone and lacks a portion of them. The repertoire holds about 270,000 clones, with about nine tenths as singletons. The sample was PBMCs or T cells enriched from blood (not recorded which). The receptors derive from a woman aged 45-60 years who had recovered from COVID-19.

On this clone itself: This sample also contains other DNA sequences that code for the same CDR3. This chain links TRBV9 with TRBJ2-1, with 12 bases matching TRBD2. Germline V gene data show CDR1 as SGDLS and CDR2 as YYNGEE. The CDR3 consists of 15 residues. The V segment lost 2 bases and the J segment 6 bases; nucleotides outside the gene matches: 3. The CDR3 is CASSVGTSGSNEQFF. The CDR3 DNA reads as TGTGCCAGCAGCGTTGGGACTAGCGGGTCCAATGAGCAGTTCTTC.

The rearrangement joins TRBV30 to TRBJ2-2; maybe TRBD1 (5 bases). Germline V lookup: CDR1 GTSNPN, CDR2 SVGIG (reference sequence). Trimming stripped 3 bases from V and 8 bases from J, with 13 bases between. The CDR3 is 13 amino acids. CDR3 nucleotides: TGTGCCTGGAGGAGGATTGGGGCGGGGGAGCTGTTTTTT. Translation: CAWRRIGAGELFF.

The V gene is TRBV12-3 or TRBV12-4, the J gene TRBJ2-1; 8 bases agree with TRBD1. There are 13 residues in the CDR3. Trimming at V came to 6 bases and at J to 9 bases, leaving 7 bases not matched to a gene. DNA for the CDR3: TGTGCCAGCAGGGTGGACAGGGCAGGTGAGCAGTTCTTC. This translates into CASRVDRAGEQFF.

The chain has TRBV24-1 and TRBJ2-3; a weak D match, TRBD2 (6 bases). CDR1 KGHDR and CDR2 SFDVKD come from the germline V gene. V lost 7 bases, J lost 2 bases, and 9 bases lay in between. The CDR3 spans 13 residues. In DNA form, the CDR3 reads TGTGCCACCAGGGGGGACTTCACAGATACGCAGTATTTT. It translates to CATRGDFTDTQYF.

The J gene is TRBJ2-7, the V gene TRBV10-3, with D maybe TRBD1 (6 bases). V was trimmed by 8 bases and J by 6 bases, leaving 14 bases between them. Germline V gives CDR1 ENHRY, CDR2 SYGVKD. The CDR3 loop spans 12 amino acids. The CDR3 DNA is TGTGCCATCGGCACAGGGTCAGGCGAGCAGTACTTC. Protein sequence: CAIGTGSGEQYF.

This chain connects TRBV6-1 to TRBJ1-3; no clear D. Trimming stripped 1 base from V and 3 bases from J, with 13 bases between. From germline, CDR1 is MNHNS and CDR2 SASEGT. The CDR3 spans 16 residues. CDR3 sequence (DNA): TGTGCCAGCAGTGAAGGTGGAGGGATTGTTGGAAACACCATATATTTT. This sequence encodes CASSEGGGIVGNTIYF.

The DNA of the CDR3 is TGTGCCAGCAGCCGACAGCAGCGGGAGACGGGTGAGCAGTTCTTC. Its protein is CASSRQQRETGEQFF. This chain uses TRBV5-4 with TRBJ2-1; TRBD2 matches 8 bases. This CDR3 contains 15 residues. Trimming took 4 bases from V and 9 from J; bases not matched to a gene: 12. In germline, CDR1 is SGHNT, CDR2 YYREEE (reference sequence).

The CDR3 DNA reads as TGTGCCAGCAGTTACCCGGGACTAGCCAGTGAGCAGTTCTTC. Protein product: CASSYPGLASEQFF. V is TRBV6-2 or TRBV6-3 and J is TRBJ2-1; 9 bases line up with TRBD2. The CDR3 is 14 amino acids. The germline CDR1 and CDR2 sequences are MNHEY and SVGEGT. V was pared by 2 bases and J by 9 bases, with 5 bases of the junction left unmatched.

The CDR3 DNA reads TGCAGCGTTGACCGACAGGGGGAGAACATTCAGTACTTC. It encodes CSVDRQGENIQYF. The chain joins TRBV29-1 to TRBJ2-4; 9 bases agree with TRBD1. The CDR3 spans 13 residues. Germline CDR1 SQVTM, CDR2 ANQGSEA. J gave up 7 bases and V 3 bases, and 4 bases lay outside the gene matches.

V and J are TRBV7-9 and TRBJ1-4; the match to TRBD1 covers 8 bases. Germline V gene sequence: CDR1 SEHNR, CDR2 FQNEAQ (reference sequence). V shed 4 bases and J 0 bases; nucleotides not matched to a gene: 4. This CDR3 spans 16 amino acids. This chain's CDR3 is CASSSDRGPTNEKLFF. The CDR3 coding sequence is TGTGCCAGCAGCTCTGACAGGGGACCAACTAATGAAAAACTGTTTTTT.

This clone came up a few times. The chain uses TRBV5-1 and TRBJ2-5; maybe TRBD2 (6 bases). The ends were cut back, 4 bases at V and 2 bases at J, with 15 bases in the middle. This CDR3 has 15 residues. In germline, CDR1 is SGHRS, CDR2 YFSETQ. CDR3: CASSEGGLGQETQYF. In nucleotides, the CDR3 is TGCGCCAGCAGCGAGGGAGGACTGGGACAAGAGACCCAGTACTTC.

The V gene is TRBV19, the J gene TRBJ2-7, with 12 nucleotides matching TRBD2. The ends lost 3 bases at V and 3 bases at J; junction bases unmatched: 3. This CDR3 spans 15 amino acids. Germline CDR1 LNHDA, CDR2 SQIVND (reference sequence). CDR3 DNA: TGTGCCAGTAGTATGGGGGGACTAGCGGGCTACGAGCAGTACTTC. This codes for CASSMGGLAGYEQYF.

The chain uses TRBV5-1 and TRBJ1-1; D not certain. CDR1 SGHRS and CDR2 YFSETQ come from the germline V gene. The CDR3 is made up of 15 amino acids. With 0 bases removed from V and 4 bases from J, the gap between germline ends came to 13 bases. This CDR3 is CASSLGTTTGTEAFF. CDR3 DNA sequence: TGCGCCAGCAGCTTGGGAACTACCACGGGCACTGAAGCTTTCTTT.

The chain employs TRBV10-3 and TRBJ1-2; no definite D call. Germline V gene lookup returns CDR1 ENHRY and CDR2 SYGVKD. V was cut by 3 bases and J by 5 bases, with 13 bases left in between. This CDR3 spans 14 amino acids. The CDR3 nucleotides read TGTGCCATCAGTGATGACCGCCGCGGGTATGGCTACACCTTC. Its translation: CAISDDRRGYGYTF.

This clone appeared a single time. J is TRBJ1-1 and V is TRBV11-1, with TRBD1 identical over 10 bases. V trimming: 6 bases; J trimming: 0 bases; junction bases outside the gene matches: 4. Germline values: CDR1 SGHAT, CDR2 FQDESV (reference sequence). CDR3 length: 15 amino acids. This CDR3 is CASRTGGAMNTEAFF. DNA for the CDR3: TGTGCCAGCAGGACAGGGGGCGCGATGAACACTGAAGCTTTCTTT.

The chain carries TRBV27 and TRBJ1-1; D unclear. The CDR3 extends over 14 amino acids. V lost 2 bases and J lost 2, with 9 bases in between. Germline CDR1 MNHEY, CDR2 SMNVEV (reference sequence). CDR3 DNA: TGTGCCAGCAGTTTAGAGGGAGGCAACACTGAAGCTTTCTTT. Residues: CASSLEGGNTEAFF.

The CDR3 here is CASSYWAGDSNQPQHF. The CDR3 region has the DNA TGTGCCAGCAGTTACTGGGCAGGCGATAGCAATCAGCCCCAGCATTTT. This chain connects TRBV6-2 or TRBV6-3 to TRBJ1-5, with D uncertain. Germline CDR1 reads MNHEY; CDR2 reads SVGEGT. The ends were cut back, 1 base at V and 0 bases at J, with 10 bases in the middle. The CDR3 covers 16 residues.

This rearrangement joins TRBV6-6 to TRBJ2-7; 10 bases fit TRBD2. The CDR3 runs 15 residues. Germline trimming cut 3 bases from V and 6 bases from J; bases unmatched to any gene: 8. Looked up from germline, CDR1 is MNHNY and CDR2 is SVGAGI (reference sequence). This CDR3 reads CASSYSLAGSGEQYF. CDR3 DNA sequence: TGTGCCAGCAGTTATTCACTAGCGGGATCCGGCGAGCAGTACTTC.

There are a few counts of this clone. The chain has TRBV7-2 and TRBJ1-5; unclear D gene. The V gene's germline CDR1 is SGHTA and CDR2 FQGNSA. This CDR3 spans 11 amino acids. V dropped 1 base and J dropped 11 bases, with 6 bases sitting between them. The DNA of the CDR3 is TGTGCCAGCAGCTTAGGAGGGTCCCAGCATTTT. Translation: CASSLGGSQHF. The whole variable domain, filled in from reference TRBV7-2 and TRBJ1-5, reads GAGVSQSPSNKVTEKGKDVELRCDPISGHTALYWYRQSLGQGLEFLIYFQGNSAPDKSGLPSDRFSAERTGGSVSTLTIQRTQQEDSAVYLCASSLGGSQHFGDGTRLSIL.